Shown below are 5 T cell receptor beta chains from a single sample sequenced in a study of shared clonotypes between healthy human individuals. The repertoire was sequenced with immunoSEQ multiplex PCR; TCRdb's copy has only in-frame clones and lacks some. The sample consists of about 1 million clones, approximately 72% of them appearing once. Sample: memory CD4+ T cells sorted from blood. The sample's subset: CD45RA-negative fraction. The receptors come from a man aged 18 to 29 in good health.

V is TRBV10-3 and J is TRBJ2-1; D might be TRBD1 or TRBD2, each matching 5 bases. V lost 10 bases and J 7 bases, leaving 20 bases between the germline ends. Germline CDR1 ENHRY, CDR2 SYGVKD. The CDR3 covers 14 residues. The CDR3 here is CATQSRQGENEQFF. In DNA, the CDR3 is TGTGCCACCCAATCAAGGCAGGGAGAGAATGAGCAGTTCTTC.

The CDR3 is CSAPGGGGYGYTF. The CDR3 bases are TGCAGCGCACCCGGTGGGGGTGGCTATGGCTACACCTTC. The V gene is TRBV29-1, the J gene TRBJ1-2, with D tentatively TRBD1 (5 bases). The CDR3 is made up of 13 amino acids. Germline values: CDR1 SQVTM, CDR2 ANQGSEA. Trimming cost V 7 bases and J 4 bases, with 16 bases left between them.

The chain carries TRBV27 and TRBJ2-7; 8 bases are a match to TRBD1. Germline V CDR1 and CDR2: MNHEY, SMNVEV (reference sequence). This CDR3 is built from 15 residues. V gave up 5 bases and J gave up 2 bases; unmatched junction bases: 8. The CDR3 is CASSHYRDRTYEQYF. Written as DNA, the CDR3 is TGTGCCAGCAGTCACTACCGGGACAGGACCTACGAGCAGTACTTC.

The chain joins TRBV6-4 to TRBJ1-5; D is unresolved. CDR1 is MRHNA, CDR2 SNTAGT, per germline. The CDR3 runs to 15 residues. The germline V and J ends were trimmed by 6 bases and 1 base, with 13 bases remaining between them. In DNA form, the CDR3 reads TGTGCCAGCAGGCCCGACCCGGGCAGCAATCAGCCCCAGCATTTT. As protein: CASRPDPGSNQPQHF.

In this sample, this clone turned up many times. The V gene is TRBV28, the J gene TRBJ2-3, with 10 bases that match TRBD2. The germline gives CDR1 MDHEN, CDR2 SYDVKM. The CDR3 sequence is 14 residues long. V lost 8 bases, J lost 7 bases, and 9 bases stayed unmatched. CDR3 amino acids: CASGPGLASYTQYF. The CDR3 DNA follows: TGTGCCAGCGGGCCGGGACTAGCGTCTTATACGCAGTATTTT.